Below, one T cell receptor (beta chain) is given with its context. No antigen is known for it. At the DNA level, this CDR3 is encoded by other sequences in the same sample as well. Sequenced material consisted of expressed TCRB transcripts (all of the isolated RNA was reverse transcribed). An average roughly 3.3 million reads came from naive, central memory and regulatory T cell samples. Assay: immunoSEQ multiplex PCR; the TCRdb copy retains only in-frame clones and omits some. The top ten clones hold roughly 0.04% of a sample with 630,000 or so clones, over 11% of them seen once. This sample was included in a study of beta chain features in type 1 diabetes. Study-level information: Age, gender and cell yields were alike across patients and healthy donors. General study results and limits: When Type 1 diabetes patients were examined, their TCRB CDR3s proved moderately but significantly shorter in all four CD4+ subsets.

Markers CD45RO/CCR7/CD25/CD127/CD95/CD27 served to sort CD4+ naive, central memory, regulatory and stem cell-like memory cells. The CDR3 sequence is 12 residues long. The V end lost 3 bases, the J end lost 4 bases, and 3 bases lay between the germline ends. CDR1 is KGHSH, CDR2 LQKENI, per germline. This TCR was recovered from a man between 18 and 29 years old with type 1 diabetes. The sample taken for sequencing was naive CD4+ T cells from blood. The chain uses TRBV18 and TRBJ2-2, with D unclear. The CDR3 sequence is CASSPSTGELFF. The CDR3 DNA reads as TGTGCCAGCTCACCGAGCACCGGGGAGCTGTTTTTT.